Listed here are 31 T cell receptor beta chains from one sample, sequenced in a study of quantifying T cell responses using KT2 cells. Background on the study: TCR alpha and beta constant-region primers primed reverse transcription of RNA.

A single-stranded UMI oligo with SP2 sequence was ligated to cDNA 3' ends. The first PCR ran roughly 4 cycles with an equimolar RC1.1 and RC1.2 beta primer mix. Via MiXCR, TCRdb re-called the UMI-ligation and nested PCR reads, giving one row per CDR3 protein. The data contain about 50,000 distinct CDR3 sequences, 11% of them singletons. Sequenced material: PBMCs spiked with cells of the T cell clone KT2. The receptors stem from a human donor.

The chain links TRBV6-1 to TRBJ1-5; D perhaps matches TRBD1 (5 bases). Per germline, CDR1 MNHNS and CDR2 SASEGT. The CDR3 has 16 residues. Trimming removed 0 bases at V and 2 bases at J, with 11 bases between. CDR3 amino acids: CASSEARGDGNQPQHF. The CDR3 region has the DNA TGTGCCAGCAGTGAAGCGAGGGGCGATGGCAATCAGCCCCAGCATTTT.

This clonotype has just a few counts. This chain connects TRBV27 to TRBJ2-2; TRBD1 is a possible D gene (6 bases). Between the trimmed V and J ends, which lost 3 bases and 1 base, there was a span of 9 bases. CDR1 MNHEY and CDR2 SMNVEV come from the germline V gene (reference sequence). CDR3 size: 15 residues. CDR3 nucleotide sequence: TGTGCCAGCAGTTTCGGGACACAGAACACCGGGGAGCTGTTTTTT. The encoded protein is CASSFGTQNTGELFF.

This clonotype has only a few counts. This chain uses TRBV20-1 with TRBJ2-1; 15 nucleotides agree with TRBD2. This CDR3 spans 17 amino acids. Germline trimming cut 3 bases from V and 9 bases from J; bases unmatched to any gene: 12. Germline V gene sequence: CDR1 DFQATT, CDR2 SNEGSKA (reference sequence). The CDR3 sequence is CSASPSGLAGGTGEQFF. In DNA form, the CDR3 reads TGCAGTGCTAGTCCCTCGGGACTAGCGGGAGGTACGGGTGAGCAGTTCTTC.

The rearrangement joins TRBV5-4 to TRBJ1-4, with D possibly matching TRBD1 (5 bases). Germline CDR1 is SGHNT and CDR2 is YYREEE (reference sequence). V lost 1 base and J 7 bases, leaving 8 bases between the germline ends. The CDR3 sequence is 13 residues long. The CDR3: CASSLSGSEKLFF. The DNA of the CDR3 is TGTGCCAGCAGCTTGTCAGGGTCTGAAAAACTGTTTTTT.

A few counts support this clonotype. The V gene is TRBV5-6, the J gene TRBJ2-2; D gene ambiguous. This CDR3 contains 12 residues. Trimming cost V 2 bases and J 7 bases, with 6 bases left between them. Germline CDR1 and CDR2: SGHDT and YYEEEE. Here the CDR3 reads CASSLSGGELFF. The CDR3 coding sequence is TGTGCCAGCAGCTTAAGTGGCGGGGAGCTGTTTTTT.

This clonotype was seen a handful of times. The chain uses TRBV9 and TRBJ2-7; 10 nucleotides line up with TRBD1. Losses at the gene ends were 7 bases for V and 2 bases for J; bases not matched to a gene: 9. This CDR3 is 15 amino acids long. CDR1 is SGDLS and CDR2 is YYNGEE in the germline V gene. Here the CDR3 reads CASGGGQGGPYEQYF. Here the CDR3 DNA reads TGTGCCAGCGGGGGAGGACAGGGGGGCCCCTACGAGCAGTACTTC.

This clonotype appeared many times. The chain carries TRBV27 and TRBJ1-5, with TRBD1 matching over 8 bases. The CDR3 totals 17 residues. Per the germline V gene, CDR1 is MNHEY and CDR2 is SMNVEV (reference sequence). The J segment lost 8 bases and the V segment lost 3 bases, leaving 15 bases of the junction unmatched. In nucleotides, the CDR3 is TGTGCCAGCAGTTTGTATGGGACAGGTAGATTAGCTAAGCCCCAGCATTTT. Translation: CASSLYGTGRLAKPQHF.

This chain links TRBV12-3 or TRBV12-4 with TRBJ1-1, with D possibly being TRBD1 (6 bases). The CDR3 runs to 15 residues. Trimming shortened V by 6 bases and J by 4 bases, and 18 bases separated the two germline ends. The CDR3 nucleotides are TGTGCCAGCAGCCCTAGAGGGGGTTTGGGCACTGAAGCTTTCTTT. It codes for CASSPRGGLGTEAFF.

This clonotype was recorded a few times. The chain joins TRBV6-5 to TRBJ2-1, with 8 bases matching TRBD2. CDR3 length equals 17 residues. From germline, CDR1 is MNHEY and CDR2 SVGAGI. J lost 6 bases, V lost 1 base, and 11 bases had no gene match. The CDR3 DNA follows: TGTGCCAGCAGTTACTGGACGACTAGCGAGACGATCAATGAGCAGTTCTTC. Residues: CASSYWTTSETINEQFF.

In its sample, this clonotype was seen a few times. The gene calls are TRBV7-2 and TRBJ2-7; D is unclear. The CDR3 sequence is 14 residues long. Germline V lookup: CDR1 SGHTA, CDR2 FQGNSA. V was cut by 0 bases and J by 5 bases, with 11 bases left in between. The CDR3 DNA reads TGTGCCAGCAGCTTAGCGTCAAGGGCTCACGAGCAGTACTTC. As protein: CASSLASRAHEQYF.

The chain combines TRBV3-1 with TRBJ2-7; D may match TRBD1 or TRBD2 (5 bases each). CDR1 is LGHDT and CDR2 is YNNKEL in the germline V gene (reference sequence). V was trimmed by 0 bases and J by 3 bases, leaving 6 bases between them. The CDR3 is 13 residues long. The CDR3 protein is CASSQDGGYEQYF. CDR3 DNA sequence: TGTGCCAGCAGCCAAGATGGGGGCTACGAGCAGTACTTC.

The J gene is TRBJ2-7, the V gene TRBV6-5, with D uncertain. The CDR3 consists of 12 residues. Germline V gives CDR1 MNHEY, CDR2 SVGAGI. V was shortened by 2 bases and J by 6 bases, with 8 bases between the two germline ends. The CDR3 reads CASSYARAEQYF. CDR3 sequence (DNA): TGTGCCAGCAGTTACGCTCGCGCCGAGCAGTACTTC.

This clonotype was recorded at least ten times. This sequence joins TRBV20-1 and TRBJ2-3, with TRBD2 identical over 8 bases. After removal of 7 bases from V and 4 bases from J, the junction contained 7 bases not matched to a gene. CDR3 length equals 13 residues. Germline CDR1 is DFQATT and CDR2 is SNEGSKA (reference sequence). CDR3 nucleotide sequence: TGCAGTGTGAAGCGGGGGATCTCAGATACGCAGTATTTT. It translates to CSVKRGISDTQYF.

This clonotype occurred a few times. The CDR3 here is CASSLGGRGSYEQYF. The CDR3 DNA is TGTGCCAGCAGCTTAGGGGGACGGGGCTCCTACGAGCAGTACTTC. J is TRBJ2-7 and V is TRBV7-9; D may match TRBD1 or TRBD2 (5 bases each). The CDR3 has 15 amino acids. Germline CDR1 SEHNR, CDR2 FQNEAQ (reference sequence). Trimming stripped 1 base from V and 0 bases from J, with 10 bases between.

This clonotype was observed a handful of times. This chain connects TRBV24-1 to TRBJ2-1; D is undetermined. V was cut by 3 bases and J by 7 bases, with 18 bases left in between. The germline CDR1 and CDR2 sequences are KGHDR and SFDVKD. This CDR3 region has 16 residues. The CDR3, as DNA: TGTGCCACCAGTGATCTGAAGGAGAACTTAGGGAATGAGCAGTTCTTC. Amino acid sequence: CATSDLKENLGNEQFF.

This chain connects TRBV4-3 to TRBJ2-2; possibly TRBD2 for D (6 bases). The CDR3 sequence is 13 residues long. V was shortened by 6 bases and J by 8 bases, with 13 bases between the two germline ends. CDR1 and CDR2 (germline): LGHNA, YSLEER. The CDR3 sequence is CASSHSLAGELFF. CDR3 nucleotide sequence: TGCGCCAGCAGTCACTCGCTAGCGGGGGAGCTGTTTTTT.

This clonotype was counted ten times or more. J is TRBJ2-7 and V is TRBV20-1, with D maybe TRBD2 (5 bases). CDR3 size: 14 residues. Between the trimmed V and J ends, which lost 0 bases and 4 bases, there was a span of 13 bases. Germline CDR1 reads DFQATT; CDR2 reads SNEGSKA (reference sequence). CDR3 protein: CSARDFGIPYEQYF. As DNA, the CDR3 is TGCAGTGCTAGAGATTTCGGGATCCCGTACGAGCAGTACTTC.

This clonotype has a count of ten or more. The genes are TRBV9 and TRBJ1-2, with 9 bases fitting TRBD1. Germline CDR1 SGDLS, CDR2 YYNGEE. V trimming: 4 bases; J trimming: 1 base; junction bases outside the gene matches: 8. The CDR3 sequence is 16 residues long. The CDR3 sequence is CASSSGRDRVNYGYTF. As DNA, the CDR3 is TGTGCCAGCAGCTCCGGCCGGGACAGGGTTAACTATGGCTACACCTTC.

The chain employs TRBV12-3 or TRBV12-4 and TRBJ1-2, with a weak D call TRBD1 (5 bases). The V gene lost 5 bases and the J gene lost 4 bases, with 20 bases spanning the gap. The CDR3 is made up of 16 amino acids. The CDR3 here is CASSDDGAVFPYGYTF. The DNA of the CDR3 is TGTGCCAGCAGTGACGACGGGGCTGTCTTCCCCTATGGCTACACCTTC.

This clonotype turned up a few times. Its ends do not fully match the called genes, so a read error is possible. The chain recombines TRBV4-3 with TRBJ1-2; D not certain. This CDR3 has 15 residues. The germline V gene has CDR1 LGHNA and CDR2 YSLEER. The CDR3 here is CASSQLPVIPYGYNF. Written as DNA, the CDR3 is TGCGCCAGCAGCCAACTTCCAGTCATTCCCTATGGCTACAACTTC.

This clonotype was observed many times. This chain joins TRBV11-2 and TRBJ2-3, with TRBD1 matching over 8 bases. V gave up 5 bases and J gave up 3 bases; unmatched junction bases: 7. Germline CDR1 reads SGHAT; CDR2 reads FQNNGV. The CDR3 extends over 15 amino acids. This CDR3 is CASSRTGIGTDTQYF. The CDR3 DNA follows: TGTGCCAGCAGCCGGACAGGGATCGGGACAGATACGCAGTATTTT.

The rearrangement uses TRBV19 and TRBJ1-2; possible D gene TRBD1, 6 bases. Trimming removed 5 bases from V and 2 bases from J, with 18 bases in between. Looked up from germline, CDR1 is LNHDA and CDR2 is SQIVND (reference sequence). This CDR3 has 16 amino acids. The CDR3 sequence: CASSPRSDRINYGYTF. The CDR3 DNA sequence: TGTGCCAGTAGTCCCCGGTCGGACAGAATCAACTATGGCTACACCTTC. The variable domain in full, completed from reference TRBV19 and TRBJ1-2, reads DGGITQSPKYLFRKEGQNVTLSCEQNLNHDAMYWYRQDPGQGLRLIYYSQIVNDFQKGDIAEGYSVSREKKESFPLTVTSAQKNPTAFYLCASSPRSDRINYGYTFGSGTRLTVV.

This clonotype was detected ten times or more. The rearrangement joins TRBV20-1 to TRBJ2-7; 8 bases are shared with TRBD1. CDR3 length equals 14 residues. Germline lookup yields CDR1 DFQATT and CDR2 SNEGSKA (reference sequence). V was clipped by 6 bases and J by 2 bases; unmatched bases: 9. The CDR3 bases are TGCAGTGCGTGGACCGGACAGGGCGCCTACGAGCAGTACTTC. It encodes CSAWTGQGAYEQYF.

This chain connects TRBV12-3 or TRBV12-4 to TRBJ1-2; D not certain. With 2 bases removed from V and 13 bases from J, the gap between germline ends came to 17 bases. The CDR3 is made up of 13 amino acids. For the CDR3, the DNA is TGTGCCAGCAGTTTAAGAGGTAGCGGCCCTCGCACCTTC. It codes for CASSLRGSGPRTF.

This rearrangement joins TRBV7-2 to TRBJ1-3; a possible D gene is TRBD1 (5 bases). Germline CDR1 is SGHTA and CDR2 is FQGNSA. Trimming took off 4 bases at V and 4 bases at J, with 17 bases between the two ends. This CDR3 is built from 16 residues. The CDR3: CASSSSGAHVGNTIYF. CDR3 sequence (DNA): TGTGCCAGCAGCTCCTCTGGGGCTCATGTGGGAAACACCATATATTTT.

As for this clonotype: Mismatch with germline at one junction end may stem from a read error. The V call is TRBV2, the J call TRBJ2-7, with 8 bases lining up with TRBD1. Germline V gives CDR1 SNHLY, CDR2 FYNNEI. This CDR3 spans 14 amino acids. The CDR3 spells CTSSEADRAYEQYF. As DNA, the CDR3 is TGTACCAGCAGTGAAGCGGACAGGGCCTACGAGCAGTACTTC.

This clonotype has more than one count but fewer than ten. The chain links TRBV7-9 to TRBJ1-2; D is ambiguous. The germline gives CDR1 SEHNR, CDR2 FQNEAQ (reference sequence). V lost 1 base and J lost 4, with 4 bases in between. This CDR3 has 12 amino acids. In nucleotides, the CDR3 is TGTGCCAGCAGCTTAGACTCCTATGGCTACACCTTC. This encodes CASSLDSYGYTF.

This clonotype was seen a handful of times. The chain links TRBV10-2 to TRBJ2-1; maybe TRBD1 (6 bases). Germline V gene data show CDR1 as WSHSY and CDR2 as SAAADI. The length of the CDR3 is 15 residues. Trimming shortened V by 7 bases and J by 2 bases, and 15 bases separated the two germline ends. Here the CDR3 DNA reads TGCGCCAGCACCAGGACAGCCAATGCCTACAATGAGCAGTTCTTC. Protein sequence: CASTRTANAYNEQFF.

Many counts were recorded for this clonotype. CDR3 region: CASSPLAGGDNEQFF. As DNA, the CDR3 is TGTGCCAGCAGCCCACTAGCGGGGGGCGACAATGAGCAGTTCTTC. V and J are TRBV3-1 and TRBJ2-1; TRBD2 agrees at 12 bases. The CDR3 runs 15 residues. Trimming took 4 bases from V and 5 from J; bases not matched to a gene: 3. CDR1 is LGHDT and CDR2 is YNNKEL in the germline V gene (reference sequence).

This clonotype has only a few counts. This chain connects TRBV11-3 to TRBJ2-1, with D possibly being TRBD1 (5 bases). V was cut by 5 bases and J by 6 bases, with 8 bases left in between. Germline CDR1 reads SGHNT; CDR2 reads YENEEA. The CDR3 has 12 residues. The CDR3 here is CASSADSNEQFF. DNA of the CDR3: TGTGCCAGCAGCGCTGACAGCAATGAGCAGTTCTTC.

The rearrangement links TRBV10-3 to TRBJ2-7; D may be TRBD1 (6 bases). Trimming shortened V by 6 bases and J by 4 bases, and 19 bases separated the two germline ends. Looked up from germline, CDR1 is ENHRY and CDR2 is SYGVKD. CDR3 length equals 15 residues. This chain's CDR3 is CAISEKVGRGYEQYF. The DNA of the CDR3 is TGTGCCATCAGCGAGAAGGTTGGCAGGGGATACGAGCAGTACTTC.